The sequence of this T cell receptor beta chain was determined in a study of Ad26.COV2.S vaccination and SARS-CoV-2 variants. CDR3 size: 14 residues. V dropped 5 bases and J dropped 1 base, with 12 bases sitting between them. CDR1 and CDR2 from the germline V gene are MNHEY and SVGAGI. For this clone: This sample also contains other DNA sequences that code for the same CDR3.

Profiled with immunoSEQ multiplex PCR; TCRdb holds only in-frame clones, not every one. The top ten clones hold nearly 1.5% of a sample with fewer than 900,000 clones, roughly 90% of them seen once. The treatment denotes: roughly 18 received Ad26.COV2.S at low or high dose, single or two shots; 5 received placebo; per-sample allocation not given. Sample collection was performed on day 63 after the first vaccine or placebo injection. Sequenced material: peripheral blood, taken in a trial of Ad26.COV2.S vaccine versus placebo. The receptor comes from a person between 18 and 65 years old who received the Ad26.COV2.S COVID-19 vaccine or a placebo. The rearrangement joins TRBV6-5 to TRBJ2-7; perhaps D is TRBD1 or TRBD2 (5 bases each). This chain's CDR3 is CASSRDRGSYEQYF. CDR3 coding DNA: TGTGCCAGCAGTCGGGACCGAGGGTCCTACGAGCAGTACTTC.